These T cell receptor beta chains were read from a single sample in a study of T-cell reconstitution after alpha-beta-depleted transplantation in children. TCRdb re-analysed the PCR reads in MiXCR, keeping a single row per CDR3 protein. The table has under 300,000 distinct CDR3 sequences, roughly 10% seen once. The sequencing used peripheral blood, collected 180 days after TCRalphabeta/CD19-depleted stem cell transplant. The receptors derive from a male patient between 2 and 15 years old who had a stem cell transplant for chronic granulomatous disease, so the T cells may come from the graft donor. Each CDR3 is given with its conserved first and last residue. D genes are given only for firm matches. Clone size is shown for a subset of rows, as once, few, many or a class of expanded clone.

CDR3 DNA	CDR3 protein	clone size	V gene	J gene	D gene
TGTGCCAGCAGCCAAGTAAAAGCGGGGGGGGGCGATACGCAGTATTTT	CASSQVKAGGGDTQYF	-	TRBV4-2	TRBJ2-3	TRBD2
TGCAGTGCGAAGCGGGGAAATAGCAATCAGCCCCAGCATTTT	CSAKRGNSNQPQHF	many	TRBV20-1	TRBJ1-5	-
TGTGCCAGCAGTTTGGAGTACATGCCCCAGCATTTT	CASSLEYMPQHF	many	TRBV28	TRBJ1-5	-
TGCAGCGTTGAAGAAGGCCTAGCGGGGGACAATGAGCAGTTCTTC	CSVEEGLAGDNEQFF	many	TRBV29-1	TRBJ2-1	TRBD2
TGTGCCACCCCTCCTGTGGACAGGGGGCGCGGGGAGCAGTACTTC	CATPPVDRGRGEQYF	many	TRBV7-2	TRBJ2-7	TRBD1
TGCAGCGTGCAGGGGGCGAGCAATCAGCCCCAGCATTTT	CSVQGASNQPQHF	many	TRBV29-1	TRBJ1-5	TRBD1
TGTGCCAGCACACAGCGGAACTCCTACGAGCAGTACTTC	CASTQRNSYEQYF	many	TRBV7-9	TRBJ2-7	-
TGCAGCCACATGGCCAATGAGCAGTTCTTC	CSHMANEQFF	many	TRBV29-1	TRBJ2-1	-
TGTGCCAGCAGTCCGACGTGGGCGGGACCAGGTGCAGATACGCAGTATTTT	CASSPTWAGPGADTQYF	many	TRBV7-9	TRBJ2-3	-
TGTGCCAGCAGCCTCCGTTTGGGCACTGAAGCTTTCTTT	CASSLRLGTEAFF	many	TRBV12-3/TRBV12-4	TRBJ1-1	-
TGTGCCACCAGCAGACCAAACACAGATACGCAGTATTTT	CATSRPNTDTQYF	many	TRBV15	TRBJ2-3	-
TGCAGTGCTAGAGGGGGCCGGACTAGTGCCTACAATGAGCAGTTCTTC	CSARGGRTSAYNEQFF	many	TRBV20-1	TRBJ2-1	TRBD2
TGTGCCAGCAGTGACATTATGGGGGGTAGCAACGAGCAGTACTTC	CASSDIMGGSNEQYF	many	TRBV25-1	TRBJ2-7	-
TGTGCCAGCAGCTCACCCTTGGGGCAGGGGGCCTACGAGCAGTACTTC	CASSSPLGQGAYEQYF	-	TRBV7-9	TRBJ2-7	TRBD1
TGTGCCAGCAGCTTCTCCGGGACTAGCGGGAGTTTTGAGCAGTACTTC	CASSFSGTSGSFEQYF	many	TRBV7-2	TRBJ2-7	TRBD2
TGTGCCAGCAGCCAGACTAGCGGGGTTCCATATGAGCAGTTCTTC	CASSQTSGVPYEQFF	many	TRBV7-6	TRBJ2-1	TRBD2
TGTGCCAGCTCACTGACGGTTGAGAGGGTCTATGGCTACACCTTC	CASSLTVERVYGYTF	many	TRBV18	TRBJ1-2	-